These 8 T cell receptor beta chains were sequenced from one sample in a study of T and B cells in COVID-19 patients. BIOMED2 TRB-A/B primer pools were used in multiplex TRB PCR. Each CDR3 protein gets one entry after TCRdb re-called the multiplex PCR reads with MiXCR. The table includes 8,700 or so distinct CDR3 sequences, approximately 33% detected once. From blood, roughly 250-500 ng of genomic DNA served as TRB template. Input material: blood. Receptors originate from a human donor who had recovered from COVID-19.

This clonotype is deemed medium-sized. V and J are TRBV6-5 and TRBJ1-3; tentative D call: TRBD1 (5 bases). There are 15 residues in the CDR3. Germline V gene data show CDR1 as MNHEY and CDR2 as SVGAGI. Trimming took 6 bases from V and 2 from J, leaving 14 bases between them. CDR3 loop: CASSSQGLPGNTIYF. In DNA, the CDR3 is TGTGCCAGCAGCTCTCAGGGCTTACCTGGAAACACCATATATTTT.

In its sample, this clonotype is medium-sized. This rearrangement joins TRBV19 to TRBJ1-4, with D hard to call. This CDR3 is 13 amino acids long. Between the trimmed V and J ends, which lost 5 bases and 4 bases, there was a span of 8 bases. Germline CDR1 is LNHDA and CDR2 is SQIVND (reference sequence). The CDR3 sequence: CASSPLYNEKLFF. The CDR3 region has the DNA TGTGCCAGTAGTCCCCTTTATAATGAAAAACTGTTTTTT.

V gene TRBV19 combines with J gene TRBJ1-1, with 9 positions matching TRBD1. There are 16 residues in the CDR3. CDR1 and CDR2 (germline): LNHDA, SQIVND (reference sequence). V lost 4 bases to trimming and J lost 4 bases; unmatched junction nucleotides: 10. CDR3 sequence reads: CASSTRGGTGSTEAFF. The CDR3 DNA follows: TGTGCCAGTAGTACCAGGGGGGGGACAGGGTCCACTGAAGCTTTCTTT.

For this clonotype: Germline and junction disagree at one end, which may indicate a read error. V is TRBV13 and J is TRBJ2-7, with D hard to call. Germline V gene lookup returns CDR1 PRHDT and CDR2 FYEKMQ (reference sequence). The CDR3 has 14 amino acids. This CDR3 is CASTLRVFSYEQYF. CDR3 nucleotide sequence: TGTGCCAGCACCTTAAGGGTGTTTTCCTACGAGCAGTACTTC.

This clonotype occurred a few times. The chain links TRBV15 to TRBJ2-5; tentatively, D is TRBD1 (6 bases). The CDR3 extends over 15 amino acids. CDR1 and CDR2 from the germline V gene are LNHNV and YYDKDF (reference sequence). V was cut by 2 bases and J by 2 bases, with 12 bases left in between. The CDR3 loop is CATSRTLGQQETQYF. CDR3 bases: TGTGCCACCAGCAGAACCCTCGGACAGCAAGAGACCCAGTACTTC.

The chain employs TRBV6-1 and TRBJ2-2, with 10 bases lining up with TRBD1. The V gene's germline CDR1 is MNHNS and CDR2 SASEGT. V lost 5 bases to trimming and J lost 4 bases; unmatched junction nucleotides: 4. The CDR3 sequence is 15 residues long. CDR3 residues: CASSYWTGGTGELFF. The CDR3 DNA is TGTGCCAGCAGTTACTGGACAGGGGGCACCGGGGAGCTGTTTTTT.

This clonotype was counted between two and nine times. V usage is TRBV5-5 and J usage is TRBJ1-5, with D possibly matching TRBD1 (6 bases). This CDR3 is built from 15 residues. V lost 4 bases and J 5 bases, leaving 16 bases between the germline ends. Germline V lookup: CDR1 SGHKS, CDR2 YYEKEE (reference sequence). The CDR3 loop is CASSPTGQRHQPQHF. DNA of the CDR3: TGTGCCAGCAGCCCCACAGGACAGCGCCATCAGCCCCAGCATTTT.

V gene TRBV5-1 combines with J gene TRBJ1-1; TRBD1 agrees at 11 bases. CDR1 and CDR2 (germline): SGHRS, YFSETQ. The J segment lost 3 bases and the V segment lost 0 bases, leaving 7 bases of the junction unmatched. The CDR3 spans 17 residues. CDR3 loop: CASSLAGQGAGDTEAFF. The CDR3 DNA reads as TGCGCCAGCAGCTTGGCAGGACAGGGGGCGGGGGACACTGAAGCTTTCTTT.